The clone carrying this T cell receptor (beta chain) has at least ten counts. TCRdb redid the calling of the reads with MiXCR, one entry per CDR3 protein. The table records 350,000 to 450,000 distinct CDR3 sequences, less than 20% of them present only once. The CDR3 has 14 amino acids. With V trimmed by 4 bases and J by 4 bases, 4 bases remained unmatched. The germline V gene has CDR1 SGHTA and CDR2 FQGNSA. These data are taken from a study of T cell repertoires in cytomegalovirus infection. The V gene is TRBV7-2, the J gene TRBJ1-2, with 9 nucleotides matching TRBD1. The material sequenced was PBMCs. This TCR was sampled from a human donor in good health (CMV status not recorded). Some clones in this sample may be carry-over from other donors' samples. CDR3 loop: CASSSQGALYGYTF. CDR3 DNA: TGTGCCAGCAGCTCACAGGGGGCCCTCTATGGCTACACCTTC.